Given below is one TCR beta chain in context. The antigen is unknown. From germline, CDR1 is SGHRS and CDR2 YFSETQ. This CDR3 is built from 16 residues. Unmatched junction bases numbered 17, after V lost 9 bases and J lost 4 bases. The data were produced by immunoSEQ multiplex PCR, yet TCRdb's version contains in-frame clones alone and is incomplete. The table includes roughly 70,000 clones, roughly 92% detected once. The source of the sample is a study of graft-versus-host responses after intestinal transplantation. Study as a whole: Once they had received anti-thymocyte globulin induction, all recipients took tacrolimus and steroids for approximately 3 years.

Study-level points and caveats: Patients who carried graft-donor T cell macrochimerism also had high graft-versus-host to host-versus-graft clonal ratios in their allografts.

The rearrangement links TRBV5-1 to TRBJ2-5, with TRBD2 identical over 8 bases. Source: bone marrow, taken 700 to 750 days after intestinal transplantation. This receptor was identified in a human patient who received an intestinal transplant, so some T cells may come from the graft donor. The CDR3 DNA reads TGCGCCACCACATTGACCCGGGGGGGTCTGGGAGAGACCCAGTACTTC. It yields the protein CATTLTRGGLGETQYF.